The entry that follows covers one TCR beta chain sequence. V shed 1 base and J shed 2 bases, with 17 bases lying between them. There are 17 residues in the CDR3. The germline gives CDR1 LGHNA, CDR2 YSLEER. TCRdb analysed the 5' RACE reads with MiXCR anew, one entry per CDR3 protein. The sample shows around 30,000 distinct CDR3 sequences, 10% of them seen only once. The data were taken from a study of T cells after yellow fever vaccination. Across the study: Investigators used CD3, CD45RA, CCR7 and CD95 to sort the EM, EMRA, CM and Tscm memory subsets. SMART-Seq v4 Ultra Low Input handled preparation of low-cell-number fractions. The study, taken as a whole, reports: The booster saw the reappearance of most primary-vaccination clones (approximately 97% CD4, almost 90% CD8).

The material was PBMCs, either bulk or a sorted T-cell subset (CD4+, CD8+, memory, or dextramer-sorted; not recorded which), obtained around 15 days after the first yellow fever vaccination. The sequence was obtained from a young man who received the YFV17D yellow fever vaccine. The rearrangement joins TRBV4-3 to TRBJ2-5; a weak D match, TRBD2 (5 bases). As DNA, the CDR3 is TGCGCCAGCAGCCAAGGCCCGGGGAAAGTGTCTCAAGAGACCCAGTACTTC. Translation: CASSQGPGKVSQETQYF.